In this sample, the clone carrying this T cell receptor (beta chain) turned up a few times. CDR1 and CDR2 from the germline V gene are LGHNA and YSLEER. CDR3 length: 17 residues. V was trimmed by 0 bases and J by 4 bases, leaving 18 bases between them. The data were obtained in a study of T cells in localized non-small cell lung cancer. The protocol was immunoSEQ multiplex PCR, while the TCRdb copy is restricted to in-frame clones and leaves out a portion. The table lists some 33,000 clones, 80% of them singletons, with about 16% in the top ten. This TCR was recovered from a male donor aged 60 or older with stage III squamous cell lung carcinoma. The source was peripheral blood, collected before any cancer treatment. This chain joins TRBV4-3 and TRBJ1-2; the D is unclear. CDR3 coding DNA: TGCGCCAGCAGCCAAGATCAGGACGAACCGACGATCTATGGCTACACCTTC. Its translation: CASSQDQDEPTIYGYTF.